This T cell receptor (beta chain) stems from a study of blood T cell repertoires in COVID-19. The table came from immunoSEQ multiplex PCR; TCRdb's copy has only in-frame clones and leaves some out. The data hold around 140,000 clones, with about 87% observed a single time. CDR3 size: 15 residues. J lost 3 bases, V lost 4 bases, and 8 bases had no gene match. The germline gives CDR1 MNHEY, CDR2 SVGAGI. This clone was observed a handful of times. The chain couples TRBV6-5 to TRBJ1-1, with 7 nucleotides matching TRBD1. Sequenced sample: peripheral blood. This sequence originates from a human donor with COVID-19, enrolled during active disease. The donor label of this sample is uncertain. CDR3 region: CASSFDRVFDTEAFF. The DNA of the CDR3 is TGTGCCAGCAGTTTTGACAGGGTTTTCGACACTGAAGCTTTCTTT.